The source of this T cell receptor (beta chain) is a study of pediatric ulcerative colitis. CDR1 is SGHNT and CDR2 is YYREEE in the germline V gene (reference sequence). The V and J ends lost 2 bases and 10 bases, in that order; junction bases with no gene match: 8. The CDR3 runs 15 residues. This clone was observed a handful of times. No antigen is known for it. Up to 500,000 reads were sequenced per sample. The data were produced by immunoSEQ multiplex PCR, yet TCRdb's version contains in-frame clones alone and is incomplete. The sample includes approximately 40,000 clones, 60% to 85% of them seen just once. The rectum was sampled with one to two pinch biopsies at colonoscopy. The diagnostic colonoscopy in ulcerative colitis patients preceded any immunosuppressive treatment. Findings and caveats of the study: No controls had the two rectal clonotypes shared by ulcerative colitis patients. A couple of patients' blood samples yielded substantially fewer templates.

The clonotype comes from a boy aged 10-17 years with severe ulcerative colitis. This chain links TRBV5-4 with TRBJ1-6; the match to TRBD1 covers 8 bases. The sequenced sample consisted of gut tissue. The CDR3 nucleotides are TGTGCCAGCAGCTTCCGGGACAGGTCGAGGTCACCCCTCCACTTT. This gives the protein CASSFRDRSRSPLHF.